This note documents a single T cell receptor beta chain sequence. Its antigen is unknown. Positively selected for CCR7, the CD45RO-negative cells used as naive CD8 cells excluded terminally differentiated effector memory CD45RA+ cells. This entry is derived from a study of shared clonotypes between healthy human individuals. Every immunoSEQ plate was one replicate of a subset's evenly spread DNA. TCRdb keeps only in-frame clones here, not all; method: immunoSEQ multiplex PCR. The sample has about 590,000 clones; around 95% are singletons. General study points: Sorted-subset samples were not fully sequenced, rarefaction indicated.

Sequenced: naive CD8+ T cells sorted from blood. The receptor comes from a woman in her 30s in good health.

The CDR3 spells CASSEAPLAGSYEQYF. The CDR3 DNA sequence: TGTGCCAGCAGTGAAGCGCCCCTAGCGGGATCCTACGAGCAGTACTTC. This rearrangement joins TRBV6-1 to TRBJ2-7; 9 nucleotides align to TRBD2. From germline, CDR1 is MNHNS and CDR2 SASEGT. The CDR3 loop spans 16 amino acids. V lost 0 bases and J lost 1; bases outside the gene matches: 4.